The present TCR beta chain was sequenced within a study of T cell responses to AZD1222 COVID-19 vaccine. The study, taken as a whole, reports: Regions 160-218 and 743-854 held dominance among vaccine-associated CD4 TCRs, which spanned spike. Targets within unmutated variant regions were reportedly found for nearly half of spike-specific TCRs. Donor demographics were predominantly white British with a female majority; clonal diversity may be underestimated. Of the AZD1222 recipients, only six were seropositive at baseline.

Method: immunoSEQ multiplex PCR; TCRdb's copy keeps in-frame clones and lacks some. The table records fewer than 120,000 clones, under 95% of them present only once. V lost 2 bases, J lost 4 bases, and 9 bases lay in between. The V gene's germline CDR1 is ENHRY and CDR2 SYGVKD. The CDR3 sequence is 14 residues long. Remarks on this clone: What it recognizes is unknown.

Sequencing used peripheral blood, obtained on day 0 of AZD1222 vaccination. J is TRBJ1-3 and V is TRBV10-3; TRBD1 might be the D (6 bases). The receptor comes from an adult in good health. CDR3 DNA: TGTGCCATCAGTGAGAAACAGGGCGGAAACACCATATATTTT. As protein: CAISEKQGGNTIYF.